This TCR beta chain was captured in a study of early T cells in non-severe SARS-CoV-2 infection. Study-wide background: Sequencing targeted bulk RNA from unsorted whole blood, leaving chains unpaired.

V shed 2 bases and J shed 1 base, with 9 bases lying between them. CDR1 MNHNY and CDR2 SVGAGI come from the germline V gene (reference sequence). This CDR3 has 14 residues. cDNA molecules, individually, were tagged with unique molecular identifiers. MiXCR was run by TCRdb on the 5' RACE reads, yielding one entry per CDR3 protein. The sample shows some 77,000 distinct CDR3 sequences, 7.5% to 10% of them seen only once. This clonotype was detected many times. The clonotype was recovered from an adult who was a healthcare worker with PCR-confirmed SARS-CoV-2 infection or an uninfected control (not recorded which). The sequenced sample consisted of whole blood. This chain joins TRBV6-6 and TRBJ2-7; perhaps TRBD2 as D (5 bases). CDR3 protein: CASSYEGGSYEQYF. The DNA of the CDR3 is TGTGCCAGCAGTTACGAGGGCGGGTCCTACGAGCAGTACTTC.